These 9 T cell receptor beta chains originate from one sample sequenced in a study of blood T cell repertoires in COVID-19. Profiled with immunoSEQ multiplex PCR; TCRdb holds only in-frame clones, not every one. The repertoire has 150,000 to 200,000 clones, roughly 83% of them found once; the top ten carry 1.5% to 1.7%. The sample comprised peripheral blood. The receptors shown here come from a human donor in a cohort sampled during active COVID-19.

CDR3 coding DNA: TGTGCCAGCAGCCCTCGACAGGGACATGGCTACACCTTC. Translating gives CASSPRQGHGYTF. The chain combines TRBV3-1 (or the pseudogene TRBV3-2) with TRBJ1-2, with 7 nucleotides matching TRBD1. From germline, CDR1 is LGHDT and CDR2 YNNKEL (reference sequence). The CDR3 length is 13 residues. V dropped 4 bases and J dropped 6; count of bases not matched to a gene: 5.

This chain joins TRBV6-2 or TRBV6-3 and TRBJ1-3; D is ambiguous. V shed 1 base and J shed 2 bases, with 9 bases lying between them. The CDR3 totals 15 residues. CDR1 MNHEY and CDR2 SVGEGT come from the germline V gene. CDR3 in DNA: TGTGCCAGCAGTTACTTTGCGGATCCTGGAAACACCATATATTTT. The encoded protein is CASSYFADPGNTIYF.

V and J are TRBV27 and TRBJ2-1; TRBD2 matches at 11 bases. The CDR3 runs 19 residues. The germline V gene has CDR1 MNHEY and CDR2 SMNVEV (reference sequence). The trim removed 0 bases at V and 0 bases at J, leaving 7 bases unmatched. The CDR3 DNA reads as TGTGCCAGCAGTTTATCGAGGCTAGCGGGGGGCAGCTCCTACAATGAGCAGTTCTTC. Protein sequence: CASSLSRLAGGSSYNEQFF.

V and J are TRBV29-1 and TRBJ1-1; TRBD1 aligns across 8 bases. J lost 0 bases, V lost 6 bases, and 3 bases had no gene match. Germline V gene lookup returns CDR1 SQVTM and CDR2 ANQGSEA. CDR3 length equals 13 residues. This CDR3 reads CSVRTGLNTEAFF. CDR3 bases: TGCAGCGTCCGGACAGGGCTGAACACTGAAGCTTTCTTT. The complete variable domain, with remaining parts taken from reference TRBV29-1 and TRBJ1-1, reads SAVISQKPSRDICQRGTSLTIQCQVDSQVTMMFWYRQQPGQSLTLIATANQGSEATYESGFVIDKFPISRPNLTFSTLTVSNMSPEDSSIYLCSVRTGLNTEAFFGQGTRLTVV.

The chain joins TRBV27 to TRBJ1-1; D gene uncertain. Deletions cut 5 bases from V and 2 bases from J, with 12 bases between. Germline CDR1 is MNHEY and CDR2 is SMNVEV (reference sequence). CDR3 length: 14 residues. Here the CDR3 reads CASSLGGGNTEAFF. The CDR3 region has the DNA TGTGCCAGCAGTCTAGGCGGTGGAAACACTGAAGCTTTCTTT.

This chain uses TRBV10-3 with TRBJ1-5; no clear D gene. V was clipped by 0 bases and J by 0 bases, with 9 bases between them. The CDR3 spans 16 residues. Germline V gene lookup returns CDR1 ENHRY and CDR2 SYGVKD. Written as DNA, the CDR3 is TGTGCCATCAGTGAGTCAACAGATAATAGCAATCAGCCCCAGCATTTT. Its translation: CAISESTDNSNQPQHF.

In regard to this clone: This same CDR3 is encoded by further DNA sequences in the sample. The V gene is TRBV9, the J gene TRBJ1-2, with 8 nucleotides matching TRBD1. The trim removed 4 bases at V and 2 bases at J, leaving 4 bases unmatched. The germline V gene has CDR1 SGDLS and CDR2 YYNGEE. The CDR3 consists of 14 residues. The CDR3 sequence is CASSPGQGNYGYTF. CDR3 nucleotides: TGTGCCAGCAGCCCCGGACAGGGAAACTATGGCTACACCTTC.

The chain links TRBV24-1 to TRBJ2-5; 12 bases map to TRBD1. The CDR3 runs 16 residues. Germline CDR1 reads KGHDR; CDR2 reads SFDVKD. The V segment lost 4 bases and the J segment 2 bases; nucleotides outside the gene matches: 4. The CDR3 DNA reads TGTGCCACCAGTGACTCGGGACAGGGGGCGCAAGAGACCCAGTACTTC. Protein product: CATSDSGQGAQETQYF.

This chain joins TRBV7-8 and TRBJ2-7; the match to TRBD2 covers 9 bases. The J segment lost 7 bases and the V segment lost 5 bases, leaving 15 bases of the junction unmatched. The CDR3 extends over 16 amino acids. Germline V gene sequence: CDR1 SGHVS, CDR2 FQNEAQ. The CDR3 region is CASSGRGPGLAKEQYF. The CDR3 nucleotides read TGTGCCAGCAGCGGGCGGGGGCCGGGACTAGCAAAAGAGCAGTACTTC. Using reference TRBV7-8 and TRBJ2-7 for the parts outside the CDR3, the full variable domain is GAGVSQSPRYKVAKRGQDVALRCDPISGHVSLFWYQQALGQGPEFLTYFQNEAQLDKSGLPSDRFFAERPEGSVSTLKIQRTQQEDSAVYLCASSGRGPGLAKEQYFGPGTRLTVT.